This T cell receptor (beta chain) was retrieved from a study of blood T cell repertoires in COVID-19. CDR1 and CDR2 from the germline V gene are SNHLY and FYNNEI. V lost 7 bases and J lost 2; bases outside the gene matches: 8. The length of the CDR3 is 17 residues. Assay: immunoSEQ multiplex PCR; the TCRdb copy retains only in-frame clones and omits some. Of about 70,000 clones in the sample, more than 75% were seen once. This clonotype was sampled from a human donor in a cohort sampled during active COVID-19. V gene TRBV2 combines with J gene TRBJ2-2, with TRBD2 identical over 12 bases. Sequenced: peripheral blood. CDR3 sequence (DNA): TGTGCCAGCAAGCGACTAGCGGGGGCCCCTAACACCGGGGAGCTGTTTTTT. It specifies CASKRLAGAPNTGELFF.